This is a list of T cell receptor beta chains from one sample in a study of T cells in Graves' hyperthyroidism and ophthalmopathy. A single record per CDR3 protein comes from TCRdb applying MiXCR to the multiplex PCR reads. The sample consists of about 540,000 distinct CDR3 sequences, more than 45% of them appearing once. The sequenced sample was peripheral blood or thyroid tissue (not recorded which). These receptors all stem from a woman aged 18 to 35 with Graves' hyperthyroidism. Both conserved end residues are part of each CDR3. A D gene is named only where the DNA matches it firmly. Clone size is given for some rows only: seen once, a few or many times, or a class if the clone is expanded.

d_gene	v_gene	abundance	j_gene	CDR3aa	CDR3nt
TRBD1	TRBV12-5	-	TRBJ1-6	CASGLVLGTDRPGSPLHF	TGTGCTAGTGGTTTGGTACTCGGGACAGATAGACCAGGTTCACCCCTCCACTTT
TRBD1	TRBV25-1	few	TRBJ1-5	CATGTDNQPQHF	TGTGCCACCGGGACAGACAATCAGCCCCAGCATTTT
TRBD2	TRBV6-1	-	TRBJ2-3	CATSELAGITDTQYF	TGTGCCACCAGTGAACTAGCGGGGATCACAGATACGCAGTATTTT
TRBD2	TRBV5-1	-	TRBJ2-2	CASSLGAASGYTGELFF	TGCGCCAGCAGCTTGGGAGCGGCTAGCGGGTACACCGGGGAGCTGTTTTTT
-	TRBV27	-	TRBJ1-2	CASSLSTQNYGYTF	TGTGCCAGCAGTTTATCGACACAGAACTATGGCTACACCTTC
-	TRBV7-2	-	TRBJ1-1	CASSQEPRVTGVNTEAFF	TGCGCCAGCAGCCAGGAGCCCAGGGTGACGGGCGTGAACACTGAAGCTTTCTTT
-	TRBV20-1	-	TRBJ1-5	CSARGSSYSNQPQHF	TGCAGTGCTAGGGGCAGTTCGTATAGCAATCAGCCCCAGCATTTT
-	TRBV15	-	TRBJ1-1	CATSNPGGIEAFF	TGTGCCACCAGCAACCCCGGGGGGATTGAAGCTTTCTTT
-	TRBV7-9	many	TRBJ2-7	CASSSMTFRNEQYF	TGTGCCAGCAGCTCGATGACGTTTAGGAACGAGCAGTACTTC
-	TRBV7-9	-	TRBJ1-1	CASSHDAGPNTEAFF	TGTGCCAGCAGCCACGATGCCGGGCCGAACACTGAAGCTTTCTTT
TRBD1	TRBV2	-	TRBJ1-1	CASSEGRGREAFF	TGTGCCAGCAGTGAGGGTAGGGGGCGTGAAGCTTTCTTT
-	TRBV7-2	-	TRBJ2-2	CASSPVALRDGELFF	TGTGCCAGCAGCCCAGTGGCCCTCCGGGACGGGGAGCTGTTTTTT
TRBD2	TRBV7-2	few	TRBJ2-7	CASSLDGTNYEQYF	TGTGCCAGCAGCTTAGACGGGACTAACTACGAGCAGTACTTC
-	TRBV29-1	-	TRBJ2-7	CSVGMAIFSYEQYF	TGCAGCGTGGGGATGGCGATTTTCTCCTACGAGCAGTACTTC
TRBD1	TRBV24-1	once	TRBJ2-6	CATSGPGTGANTEAF	TGTGCCACCAGTGGGCCGGGGACAGGGGCGAACACTGAAGCTTTC
TRBD2	TRBV2	-	TRBJ2-5	CASRASGRNQETQYF	TGTGCCAGCAGGGCTAGCGGGAGGAACCAAGAGACCCAGTACTTC
TRBD1	TRBV7-6	many	TRBJ1-2	CASGQGGNYGYTF	TGTGCCAGCGGACAGGGCGGAAACTATGGCTACACCTTC
TRBD1	TRBV2	-	TRBJ2-2	CASSPDRGRGELFF	TGTGCCAGCAGTCCGGACAGGGGGCGAGGGGAGCTGTTTTTT
TRBD1	TRBV7-6	few	TRBJ1-2	CASSLMTGDGYTF	TGTGCCAGCAGCCTAATGACAGGGGATGGCTACACCTTC
-	TRBV2	few	TRBJ2-7	CASRRGGGTYEQYF	TGTGCCAGCAGGAGAGGAGGGGGAACCTACGAGCAGTACTTC
-	TRBV7-3	few	TRBJ2-7	CASSQSLAVTYEQYF	TGTGCCAGCAGCCAATCGCTAGCTGTGACCTACGAGCAGTACTTC
-	TRBV13	-	TRBJ1-4	CASNPQSDGTAVF	TGTGCCAGCAATCCCCAATCGGATGGGACGGCGGTTTTT
-	TRBV15	-	TRBJ2-7	CATGGDRVAGEQYF	TGTGCCACGGGCGGAGATCGGGTGGCGGGCGAGCAGTACTTC
-	TRBV20-1	-	TRBJ1-2	CSARNGYTF	TGCAGTGCCAGAAATGGCTACACCTTC
-	TRBV15	few	TRBJ2-6	CATSRVRDTSNTEAF	TGTGCCACCAGCAGGGTCCGGGACACGTCGAACACTGAAGCTTTC
-	TRBV20-1	few	TRBJ2-7	CSARDPGVYEQYF	TGCAGTGCTAGAGACCCGGGAGTCTACGAGCAGTACTTC
-	TRBV7-8	-	TRBJ1-1	CASITSPGNTEAFF	TGTGCCAGCATCACTAGTCCGGGGAACACTGAAGCTTTCTTT
-	TRBV5-1	few	TRBJ1-6	CASSLRTLGSPLHF	TGCGCCAGCAGCTTGAGAACATTAGGTTCACCCCTCCACTTT
TRBD2	TRBV2	-	TRBJ2-2	CASRALAGGTGELFF	TGTGCCAGCCGCGCACTAGCGGGAGGGACCGGGGAGCTGTTTTTT
-	TRBV20-1	few	TRBJ2-5	CSARGLGLEETQYF	TGCAGTGCTAGGGGACTTGGGTTAGAAGAGACCCAGTACTTC
TRBD1	TRBV29-1	-	TRBJ1-5	CSSGTGLYQPQHF	TGCAGCTCGGGGACAGGCCTTTATCAGCCCCAGCATTTT
-	TRBV6-1	few	TRBJ1-1	CASSANRLEAFF	TGTGCCAGCAGTGCCAACAGGTTAGAAGCTTTCTTT
-	TRBV2	-	TRBJ2-7	CASSEGASEEYEQYF	TGTGCCAGCAGTGAAGGGGCTAGCGAGGAATACGAGCAGTACTTC
-	TRBV25-1	few	TRBJ2-3	CASSEPIGWGEATDTQYF	TGTGCCAGCAGTGAACCCATTGGATGGGGAGAAGCCACAGATACGCAGTATTTT
-	TRBV6-1	-	TRBJ2-7	CASSPAVPSYEQYF	TGTGCCAGCAGTCCCGCCGTTCCTTCCTACGAGCAGTACTTC
-	TRBV12-3/TRBV12-4	many	TRBJ1-2	CASSTHQGVIGYTF	TGTGCCAGCAGTACGCATCAGGGAGTGATCGGCTACACCTTC